This is a list of T cell receptor beta chains from one sample in a study of T cells expressing NK-cell markers. TCRdb reworked the 5' RACE reads into one entry per CDR3 protein, no DNA. The sample's table shows some 190,000 distinct CDR3 sequences. What was sequenced was blood T cells: a sorted CD56 or NKG2C T cell subset, CD4+ or CD8+ T cells, or bulk PBMC T cells (not recorded which). Receptor source: a man aged 18-70 years in good health. CDR3s include the opening cysteine and the closing phenylalanine or tryptophan. The order of the fields is CDR3 length, V gene, J gene, CDR3 protein.

>14|TRBV7-6|TRBJ2-1
CASSLRDRDREQFF
>16|TRBV2|TRBJ2-3
CASSEAETPSTDTQYF
>14|TRBV10-3|TRBJ1-3
CAISVLGVGNTIYF
>15|TRBV6-1|TRBJ2-2
CASSATQGAVGELFF
>14|TRBV20-1|TRBJ2-7
CSASPGTSGYEQYF
>13|TRBV29-1|TRBJ2-2
CSVEGAQSGELFF
>11|TRBV12-3/TRBV12-4|TRBJ1-2
CASGTGYGYTF
>14|TRBV12-5|TRBJ2-7
CASGFGGSSYEQYF
>14|TRBV19|TRBJ2-7
CASSPARGGFEQYF
>17|TRBV28|TRBJ2-3
CASSFPTGDRGAFTQYF
>16|TRBV3-1|TRBJ1-3
CASSQDSGAPGNTIYF
>12|TRBV11-2|TRBJ2-3
CASSGMTDTQYF
>15|TRBV6-9|TRBJ2-1
CASSLRTSTTDEQFF
>22|TRBV2|TRBJ2-4
CASSEAPPGQGFLGITKNIQYF
>13|TRBV7-2|TRBJ2-7
CASSLGRGVEQYF
>14|TRBV29-1|TRBJ2-1
CSSAQRGSYNEQFF
>14|TRBV2|TRBJ2-7
CASSEAAFQGEQYF
>15|TRBV27|TRBJ2-1
CAIARSSNVHNEQFF
>14|TRBV5-6|TRBJ2-3
CASSLRARLDTQYF
>13|TRBV10-2|TRBJ2-7
CASSERNHLEQYF
>15|TRBV20-1|TRBJ2-7
CSAGGTSGSPYEQYF
>15|TRBV6-1|TRBJ2-4
CASTPGRDEQNIQYF
>16|TRBV6-2/TRBV6-3|TRBJ1-5
CASSRIRTDSNQPQHF
>14|TRBV20-1|TRBJ2-5
CSARDLWSGETQYF
>14|TRBV11-2|TRBJ2-7
CASSSPRQGGEQYF
>15|TRBV19|TRBJ1-1
CASSILGGLNTEAFF
>15|TRBV13|TRBJ2-3
CASSSWDRSGDTQYF
>16|TRBV20-1|TRBJ2-3
CSARDIERGGTDTQYF
>16|TRBV7-9|TRBJ2-7
CASSLDRDSLRYEQYF
>15|TRBV3-1|TRBJ2-2
CASNPSGGDVGELFF
>19|TRBV11-1|TRBJ2-6
CASSLDRGQDSSGANVLTF
>18|TRBV11-2|TRBJ2-6
CASSSLVWGADGANVLTF
>16|TRBV24-1|TRBJ2-3
CATSDPRDGSGDTQYF
>15|TRBV7-2|TRBJ2-1
CASSILAASYNEQFF
>14|TRBV7-8|TRBJ2-3
CASSWGRSTDTQYF
>16|TRBV4-1|TRBJ2-7
CASSQDLGTASYEQYF
>18|TRBV11-2|TRBJ2-2
CASSLDSEAGTNTGELFF
>14|TRBV27|TRBJ2-1
CASRNEGLINEQFF
>15|TRBV9|TRBJ1-2
CASSAGKGEWYGYTF
>17|TRBV12-3/TRBV12-4|TRBJ2-1
CASSWKTGTGGSHEQFF
>16|TRBV28|TRBJ1-5
CASSSQNKGGYQPQHF
>15|TRBV14|TRBJ1-3
CASNPGQGSGNTIYF
>16|TRBV2|TRBJ2-1
CASSDPGAYSYNEQFF
>14|TRBV12-3/TRBV12-4|TRBJ1-5
CASTAGQLHQPQHF
>14|TRBV21-1|TRBJ2-5
CASSKGSGIETQYF
>15|TRBV18|TRBJ2-5
CASSPGQDLGETQYF
>11|TRBV30|TRBJ1-2
CAWTEDYGYTF
>17|TRBV4-1|TRBJ2-2
CASSPLRTGGYTGELFF
>14|TRBV7-9|TRBJ2-5
CASRRGGQQETQYF
>17|TRBV14|TRBJ2-1
CASSQGPVDFSYNEQFF
>15|TRBV12-3/TRBV12-4|TRBJ2-2
CASSRTGDYTGELFF
>15|TRBV3-1|TRBJ1-2
CASRDGQGLNYGYTF
>19|TRBV27|TRBJ2-5
CASSLYSPTSFSGVKTQYF
>12|TRBV7-3|TRBJ2-2
CASSPNTGELFF
>15|TRBV10-3|TRBJ2-1
CAISHTSGGWDEQFF
>15|TRBV28|TRBJ2-7
CASSPLAGSAYEQYF
>16|TRBV6-5|TRBJ2-4
CASSSPTGWSKNIQYF
>15|TRBV6-5|TRBJ1-5
CASSYSGRSNQPQHF